These T cell receptor beta chains were read from a single sample in a study of graft-versus-host responses after intestinal transplantation. Antigens for these TCRs are unknown. TCRdb's copy holds only in-frame clones and misses some; the assay was immunoSEQ multiplex PCR. The profile shows tens of thousands of clones, more than 75% of them singletons. The specimen was unstimulated CD8+ T cells sorted from spleen or lymph node cells, collected before transplant. Receptor source: a human donor who was the organ donor for an intestinal transplant. CDR3s include the opening cysteine and the closing phenylalanine or tryptophan. A D gene is named only where the DNA matches it firmly. Part of the rows lack a size; the others show once, few, many or a class for expanded clones.

abundance,d_gene,j_gene,v_gene,CDR3aa,CDR3nt
NA,TRBD1,TRBJ2-1,TRBV27,CASSWTGEYNEQFF,TGTGCCAGCAGTTGGACAGGGGAATACAATGAGCAGTTCTTC
NA,NA,TRBJ2-1,TRBV21-1,CASSKGIVTGNEQFF,TGTGCCAGCAGCAAAGGGATTGTGACAGGCAATGAGCAGTTCTTC
NA,NA,TRBJ2-7,TRBV4-3,CASSQDSLRGTYEQYF,TGCGCCAGCAGCCAAGATTCCCTACGGGGGACCTACGAGCAGTACTTC
once,NA,TRBJ1-1,TRBV7-9,CASSLMNTEAFF,TGTGCCAGCAGCTTAATGAACACTGAAGCTTTCTTT
NA,NA,TRBJ2-7,TRBV27,CASSISGDEQYF,TGTGCCAGCAGCATATCGGGAGACGAGCAGTACTTC
NA,NA,TRBJ2-6,TRBV11-2,CASSFTGSLTGANVLTF,TGTGCCAGCAGCTTCACAGGGAGTCTAACTGGGGCCAACGTCCTGACTTTC
NA,TRBD2,TRBJ2-7,TRBV11-3,CASTPGLAYEQYF,TGTGCCAGTACTCCGGGACTAGCCTACGAGCAGTACTTC
NA,TRBD2,TRBJ2-1,TRBV30,CASLADYNEQFF,TGTGCCTCACTAGCGGATTACAATGAGCAGTTCTTC
NA,NA,TRBJ2-1,TRBV6-5,CASRVSYNEQLF,TGTGCCAGCAGAGTATCCTACAATGAGCAGCTCTTC
NA,NA,TRBJ1-1,TRBV27,CASSLSKGEAFF,TGTGCCAGCAGTTTATCAAAGGGGGAAGCTTTCTTT
once,NA,TRBJ2-5,TRBV13,CASSLSAGTQETRYF,TGTGCCAGCAGCTTGAGTGCCGGGACCCAAGAGACCCGGTACTTC
NA,TRBD2,TRBJ2-1,TRBV5-6,CASSDGLAGFYNEQFF,TGTGCCAGCAGCGACGGACTAGCGGGCTTCTACAATGAGCAGTTCTTC
NA,NA,TRBJ1-2,TRBV14,CASSPLRGSNYGYTF,TGTGCCAGCAGCCCCCTTAGAGGATCTAACTATGGCTACACCTTC
NA,NA,TRBJ1-1,TRBV7-9,CASMAGANTEAFF,TGTGCCAGCATGGCGGGGGCGAACACTGAAGCTTTCTTT
NA,NA,TRBJ2-3,TRBV15,CATSTRAGSTDTQYF,TGTGCCACCAGCACCCGGGCAGGGAGCACAGATACGCAGTATTTT
NA,NA,TRBJ2-7,TRBV27,CASSPQLLYEQYF,TGTGCCAGCAGTCCCCAACTCCTTTACGAGCAGTACTTC
NA,TRBD1,TRBJ1-4,TRBV27,CASRLDRVNEKLFF,TGTGCCAGCAGGCTAGACAGGGTTAATGAAAAACTGTTTTTT
NA,NA,TRBJ1-5,TRBV19,CASSIAAGGIQPQHF,TGTGCCAGTAGTATAGCCGCGGGAGGGATACAGCCCCAGCATTTT
NA,NA,TRBJ1-1,TRBV13,CASSPRVTEAFF,TGTGCCAGCAGCCCCAGGGTGACTGAAGCTTTCTTT
once,TRBD2,TRBJ2-2,TRBV27,CASKRETSGRTGELFF,TGTGCCAGCAAAAGAGAGACTAGCGGGCGCACCGGGGAGCTGTTTTTT
NA,TRBD1,TRBJ1-2,TRBV27,CASSSTGGRWINYGYTF,TGTGCCAGCAGTTCGACAGGGGGCAGGTGGATTAACTATGGCTACACCTTC
NA,NA,TRBJ1-6,TRBV2,CASSEEEKGSPLHF,TGTGCCAGCAGTGAAGAAGAAAAGGGATCACCCCTCCACTTT
NA,NA,TRBJ1-5,TRBV10-2,CASSEEDRINQPQHF,TGCGCCAGCAGTGAGGAAGACAGGATCAATCAGCCCCAGCATTTT
NA,NA,TRBJ1-5,TRBV5-4,CASSLGGGAVDQPQHF,TGTGCCAGCAGCTTGGGAGGGGGGGCGGTCGATCAGCCCCAGCATTTT
NA,TRBD2,TRBJ2-2,TRBV13,CASSSWTSGNTGELFF,TGTGCCAGCAGCTCCTGGACTAGCGGGAACACCGGGGAGCTGTTTTTT
few,NA,TRBJ2-1,TRBV6-5,CASSYEGGYNEQFF,TGTGCCAGCAGTTACGAGGGGGGGTACAATGAGCAGTTCTTC
NA,NA,TRBJ1-1,TRBV19,CASRGRPVTEAFF,TGTGCCAGTAGAGGGAGGCCGGTCACTGAAGCTTTCTTT
NA,NA,TRBJ2-3,TRBV23-1,CASSRSSLGTDTQYF,TGCGCCAGCAGTCGGTCTAGCTTGGGCACAGATACGCAGTATTTT
NA,TRBD2,TRBJ2-7,TRBV11-2,CASSLVREGMGTYEQYF,TGTGCCAGCAGCTTAGTTCGGGAGGGGATGGGGACCTACGAGCAGTACTTC
NA,NA,TRBJ2-2,TRBV4-3,CASSQGLAGTGELFF,TGCGCCAGCAGCCAAGGGCTAGCCGGAACCGGGGAGCTGTTTTTT
NA,NA,TRBJ2-1,TRBV4-1,CASSQVSFAYNEQFF,TGCGCCAGCAGCCAAGTATCCTTCGCCTACAATGAGCAGTTCTTC
NA,TRBD1,TRBJ1-1,TRBV6-5,CASSWDRGSTEAFF,TGTGCCAGCAGCTGGGACAGGGGGAGCACTGAAGCTTTCTTT
few,TRBD1,TRBJ1-5,TRBV7-9,CASSPILDRGNNQPQHF,TGTGCCAGCAGCCCCATACTTGACAGGGGGAACAATCAGCCCCAGCATTTT
few,NA,TRBJ1-5,TRBV27,CASSLRGWGGPQHF,TGTGCCAGCAGTTTACGGGGTTGGGGAGGGCCCCAGCATTTT
NA,TRBD1,TRBJ1-2,TRBV5-1,CASSLVGQGYTF,TGCGCCAGCAGCTTGGTGGGACAGGGCTACACCTTC
NA,TRBD1,TRBJ2-7,TRBV4-3,CASSQDRYGQGSYEQYF,TGCGCCAGCAGCCAAGATAGGTACGGACAGGGCTCTTACGAGCAGTACTTC
NA,NA,TRBJ2-6,TRBV5-4,CASFCFARQSRANVLTF,TGTGCCAGCTTCTGCTTCGCCAGACAAAGTCGGGCCAACGTCCTGACTTTC
NA,TRBD1,TRBJ1-3,TRBV10-2,CASSEGRGDTIYF,TGCGCCAGCAGTGAAGGCAGGGGGGACACCATATATTTT
NA,TRBD1,TRBJ1-2,TRBV9,CASSDRGYGYTF,TGTGCCAGCAGCGACAGGGGTTACGGCTACACCTTC
NA,TRBD1,TRBJ1-5,TRBV6-1,CASSYGQGGQPQHF,TGTGCCAGCAGTTATGGACAGGGCGGTCAGCCCCAGCATTTT
NA,NA,TRBJ2-7,TRBV27,CASSFGTAYEQYF,TGTGCCAGCAGTTTCGGGACTGCCTACGAGCAGTACTTC
NA,NA,TRBJ2-7,TRBV10-3,CAISALGGDEQYF,TGTGCCATCAGTGCCCTAGGGGGGGACGAGCAGTACTTC
NA,NA,TRBJ2-5,TRBV2,CASSEASLQTQYF,TGTGCCAGCAGTGAAGCCTCCCTTCAGACCCAGTACTTC
NA,NA,TRBJ2-3,TRBV23-1,CASLKSGAGRWYF,TGCGCCAGCTTGAAGTCTGGGGCGGGGCGGTGGTATTTT
NA,NA,TRBJ1-1,TRBV5-1,CASSLVGDTEAFF,TGCGCCAGCAGCTTGGTAGGGGACACTGAAGCTTTCTTT
NA,NA,TRBJ2-7,TRBV5-4,CASSLWDDEQYF,TGTGCCAGCAGCTTGTGGGACGACGAGCAGTACTTC
NA,TRBD1,TRBJ1-2,TRBV11-2,CASSLGTGGSGYTF,TGTGCCAGCAGCTTAGGGACAGGGGGAAGTGGCTACACCTTC
NA,NA,TRBJ1-2,TRBV18,CASSPPGERVDGYTF,TGTGCCAGCTCACCACCAGGAGAGAGGGTCGATGGCTACACCTTC
NA,NA,TRBJ2-1,TRBV6-5,CASSYGGSYNEQFF,TGTGCCAGCAGTTACGGGGGGTCCTACAATGAGCAGTTCTTC
NA,TRBD2,TRBJ2-7,TRBV5-1,CASSLELAGGSYEQYF,TGCGCCAGCAGCTTGGAACTAGCGGGGGGCTCCTACGAGCAGTACTTC
NA,TRBD1,TRBJ1-2,TRBV29-1,CSATGAGYTF,TGCAGCGCCACAGGGGCTGGCTACACCTTC
NA,TRBD2,TRBJ2-1,TRBV19,CASKVGGSLYNEQFF,TGTGCCAGTAAAGTTGGCGGGAGTCTCTACAATGAGCAGTTCTTC
NA,NA,TRBJ2-7,TRBV4-1,CASSPATGSYEQYF,TGCGCCAGCAGCCCAGCAACAGGGTCCTACGAGCAGTACTTC
NA,NA,TRBJ2-7,TRBV7-9,CASSLDVTSYEQYF,TGTGCCAGCAGCCTCGACGTTACCTCCTACGAGCAGTACTTC
NA,NA,TRBJ1-4,TRBV25-1,CASSGPGVGEKLFF,TGTGCCAGCAGTGGGCCAGGGGTCGGTGAAAAACTGTTTTTT
once,NA,TRBJ1-2,TRBV5-1,CASSLSKGANYGYTF,TGCGCCAGCAGCTTGTCTAAGGGAGCTAACTATGGCTACACCTTC
NA,NA,TRBJ1-1,TRBV6-5,CASSYSVRNTEAFF,TGTGCCAGCAGTTACTCAGTTCGGAACACTGAAGCTTTCTTT
NA,TRBD2,TRBJ2-7,TRBV5-1,CASSLETALAGVNHEQYF,TGCGCCAGCAGCTTAGAGACAGCCCTAGCGGGAGTTAACCACGAGCAGTACTTC